These 18 T cell receptor beta chains were sequenced from one sample in a study of a mutant IDH1 vaccine in newly diagnosed glioma. Time point: week 5, during vaccination. Mutant IDH1 20-mer peptide, at 300 ug, made up each vaccine dose, with topical imiquimod. TCRdb's copy holds only in-frame clones and misses some; the assay was immunoSEQ multiplex PCR. The sample carries roughly 25,000 clones, 77% recorded once. What these receptors recognize is not known. The input for sequencing was PBMCs, taken from a glioma patient whose treatment included an IDH1 peptide vaccine. The receptors stem from a man aged 40-55 years with glioma.

J is TRBJ2-7 and V is TRBV6-5; TRBD2 agrees at 8 bases. The length of the CDR3 is 16 residues. After removal of 3 bases from V and 3 bases from J, the junction contained 10 bases not matched to a gene. Germline-derived CDR1 and CDR2 are MNHEY and SVGAGI. CDR3 region: CASSYLASGSIYEQYF. The CDR3 DNA sequence: TGTGCCAGCAGTTATCTCGCCAGCGGGAGTATCTACGAGCAGTACTTC.

The chain has TRBV7-9 and TRBJ1-3, with D unresolved. The CDR3 extends over 12 amino acids. Germline V gene data show CDR1 as SEHNR and CDR2 as FQNEAQ (reference sequence). The V gene lost 11 bases and the J gene lost 2 bases, with 10 bases spanning the gap. The CDR3 region is CACWEAGNTIYF. Written as DNA, the CDR3 is TGTGCCTGCTGGGAGGCTGGAAACACCATATATTTT.

The chain joins TRBV6-5 to TRBJ1-2; D is uncertain. Per the germline V gene, CDR1 is MNHEY and CDR2 is SVGAGI. Between the trimmed V and J ends, which lost 2 bases and 0 bases, there was a span of 4 bases. The CDR3 is 13 amino acids. The CDR3 spells CASSYLTNYGYTF. As DNA, the CDR3 is TGTGCCAGCAGTTACCTCACTAACTATGGCTACACCTTC.

The rearrangement links TRBV25-1 to TRBJ2-5, with a weak D call TRBD2 (5 bases). Germline assignment: CDR1 MGHDK and CDR2 SYGVNS. There are 13 residues in the CDR3. Between the trimmed V and J ends, which lost 7 bases and 3 bases, there was a span of 12 bases. The CDR3 here is CASTDPGKETQYF. Here the CDR3 DNA reads TGTGCCAGCACCGACCCCGGGAAAGAGACCCAGTACTTC.

V gene TRBV4-2 combines with J gene TRBJ1-1, with D maybe TRBD1 (6 bases). CDR1 LGHNA and CDR2 YNFKEQ come from the germline V gene. The CDR3 is made up of 15 amino acids. The ends were cut back, 4 bases at V and 3 bases at J, with 15 bases in the middle. The CDR3, as DNA: TGTGCCAGCAGCCCTCCTGGGGGGCGGGACACTGAAGCTTTCTTT. Its protein product is CASSPPGGRDTEAFF.

This chain links TRBV5-1 with TRBJ1-4; 10 nucleotides align to TRBD1. Unmatched junction bases numbered 9, after V lost 3 bases and J lost 4 bases. CDR3 length: 17 residues. CDR1 SGHRS and CDR2 YFSETQ come from the germline V gene. The CDR3 here is CASSSRDRGLDNEKLFF. CDR3 DNA sequence: TGCGCCAGCAGCTCGCGGGACAGGGGCTTGGATAATGAAAAACTGTTTTTT.

The chain has TRBV5-5 and TRBJ2-7, with 7 bases matching TRBD1. The V gene's germline CDR1 is SGHKS and CDR2 YYEKEE (reference sequence). Trimming removed 1 base from V and 2 bases from J; junction bases left unmatched: 0. This CDR3 region has 13 residues. CDR3: CASSLQGAYEQYF. CDR3 bases: TGTGCCAGCAGCTTGCAGGGGGCCTACGAGCAGTACTTC.

By share of the sample, this clone is medium-sized. J is TRBJ1-1 and V is TRBV16; TRBD1 matches 9 bases. This CDR3 contains 14 residues. Per the germline V gene, CDR1 is KGHSY and CDR2 is FQNENV. The V gene end was trimmed by 3 bases and the J gene end by 4 bases; junction bases not matched to a gene: 3. CDR3 region: CASSQMTGGTEAFF. For the CDR3, the DNA is TGTGCCAGCAGCCAGATGACAGGGGGCACTGAAGCTTTCTTT.

This sequence joins TRBV6-5 and TRBJ2-7, with D perhaps matching TRBD1 (6 bases). CDR1 and CDR2 from the germline V gene are MNHEY and SVGAGI. There are 12 residues in the CDR3. V lost 6 bases and J 2 bases, leaving 8 bases between the germline ends. CDR3 sequence reads: CASRGAAYEQYF. The CDR3 DNA sequence: TGTGCCAGCAGGGGGGCCGCCTACGAGCAGTACTTC.

V and J are TRBV2 and TRBJ2-7, with 12 bases identical to TRBD2. V lost 6 bases to trimming and J lost 0 bases; unmatched junction nucleotides: 12. The CDR3 contains 18 residues. Germline CDR1 is SNHLY and CDR2 is FYNNEI. CDR3 DNA sequence: TGTGCCAGCAGCCTCCCCGGACTAGCGGGACTTACCTCCTACGAGCAGTACTTC. Translation gives CASSLPGLAGLTSYEQYF.

The genes are TRBV19 and TRBJ1-2; no reliable D call. The CDR3 covers 16 residues. CDR1 and CDR2 (germline): LNHDA, SQIVND (reference sequence). The V and J ends lost 3 bases and 4 bases respectively, with 18 bases between them. The CDR3 sequence: CASSINGQTPSYGYTF. The CDR3 DNA follows: TGTGCCAGTAGTATTAATGGCCAGACTCCTTCCTATGGCTACACCTTC.

The rearrangement joins TRBV2 to TRBJ1-3; 7 bases line up with TRBD1. The CDR3 contains 15 residues. Trimming cost V 5 bases and J 2 bases; bases outside gene matches: 6. Looked up from germline, CDR1 is SNHLY and CDR2 is FYNNEI. The CDR3 region has the DNA TGTGCCAGCAGTATTACAGGGGATCCTGGAAACACCATATATTTT. Translation gives CASSITGDPGNTIYF.

The chain combines TRBV19 with TRBJ1-1; D remains ambiguous. Germline CDR1 is LNHDA and CDR2 is SQIVND (reference sequence). The CDR3 has 13 amino acids. V was pared by 3 bases and J by 4 bases, with 9 bases between. The CDR3 bases are TGTGCCAGTAGTATTCTCGAGGGCACTGAAGCTTTCTTT. It yields the protein CASSILEGTEAFF.

The chain's CDR3 is CASSQGTGGRIHEQYF. The CDR3 DNA sequence: TGTGCCAGCAGCCAAGGGACAGGGGGCCGTATCCACGAGCAGTACTTC. This chain joins TRBV4-2 and TRBJ2-7, with 11 bases matching TRBD1. This CDR3 contains 16 residues. The V gene's germline CDR1 is LGHNA and CDR2 YNFKEQ. V shed 1 base, J shed 5 bases, and the junction held 7 bases outside the gene matches.

The sample holds a few counts of this clone. In DNA, the CDR3 is TGTGCCATCAGTGTAAGGACCGGCCAACAGGGCACTGAAGCTTTCTTT. Protein: CAISVRTGQQGTEAFF. The V call is TRBV10-3, the J call TRBJ1-1; D might be TRBD1 (6 bases). The CDR3 loop spans 16 amino acids. The V and J ends lost 4 bases and 4 bases respectively, with 19 bases between them. From germline, CDR1 is ENHRY and CDR2 SYGVKD.

The V and J genes are TRBV10-3 and TRBJ2-3; D might be TRBD2 (5 bases). The CDR3 has 13 residues. Trimming removed 0 bases from V and 12 bases from J, with 13 bases in between. CDR1 and CDR2 (germline): ENHRY, SYGVKD. For the CDR3, the DNA is TGTGCCATCAGTGAGTCATCGGAGGACCAACAGTATTTT. Translation gives CAISESSEDQQYF.

A single count supports this clone. The V and J genes are TRBV7-2 and TRBJ1-5; D is uncertain. The CDR3 has 15 amino acids. Looked up from germline, CDR1 is SGHTA and CDR2 is FQGNSA. Trimming shortened V by 5 bases and J by 0 bases, and 11 bases separated the two germline ends. DNA for the CDR3: TGTGCCAGCAGCAAGGACTATTATAGCAATCAGCCCCAGCATTTT. Amino acid sequence: CASSKDYYSNQPQHF.

This chain joins TRBV19 and TRBJ1-4, with 7 positions matching TRBD1. Germline CDR1 reads LNHDA; CDR2 reads SQIVND (reference sequence). The CDR3 length is 17 residues. The V and J ends lost 5 bases and 0 bases, in that order; junction bases with no gene match: 9. The CDR3 DNA reads as TGTGCCAGTAGTCCTACAGGGGCCGACGCAACTAATGAAAAACTGTTTTTT. The encoded protein is CASSPTGADATNEKLFF.